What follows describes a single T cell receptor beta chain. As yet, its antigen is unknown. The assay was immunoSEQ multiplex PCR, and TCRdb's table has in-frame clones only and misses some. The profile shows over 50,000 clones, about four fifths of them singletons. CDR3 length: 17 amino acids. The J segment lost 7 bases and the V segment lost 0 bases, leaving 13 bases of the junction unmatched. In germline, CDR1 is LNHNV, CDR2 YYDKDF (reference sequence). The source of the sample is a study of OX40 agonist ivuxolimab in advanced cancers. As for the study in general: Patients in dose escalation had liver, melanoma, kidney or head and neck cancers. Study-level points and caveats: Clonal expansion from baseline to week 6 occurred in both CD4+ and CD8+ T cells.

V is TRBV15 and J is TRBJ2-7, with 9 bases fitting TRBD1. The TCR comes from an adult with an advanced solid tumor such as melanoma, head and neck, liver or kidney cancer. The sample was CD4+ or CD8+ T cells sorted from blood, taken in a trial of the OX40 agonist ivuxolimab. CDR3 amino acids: CATSRELPRTGVGEQYF. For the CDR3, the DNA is TGTGCCACCAGCAGAGAACTTCCGCGGACAGGGGTGGGAGAGCAGTACTTC. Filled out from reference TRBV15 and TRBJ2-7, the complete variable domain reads DAMVIQNPRYQVTQFGKPVTLSCSQTLNHNVMYWYQQKSSQAPKLLFHYYDKDFNNEADTPDNFQSRRPNTSFCFLDIRSPGLGDTAMYLCATSRELPRTGVGEQYFGPGTRLTVT.